The 19 T cell receptor beta chains reported below all come from one sample, sequenced in a study of T cells expressing NK-cell markers. Using the 5' RACE reads, TCRdb records one entry per CDR3 protein without DNA. This repertoire comprises 450,000 to 600,000 distinct CDR3 sequences; its ten largest clones make up approximately 3.5%. Sample: blood T cells: a sorted CD56 or NKG2C T cell subset, CD4+ or CD8+ T cells, or bulk PBMC T cells (not recorded which). Receptors originate from a man aged 18 to 30 in good health.

The V gene is TRBV11-1, the J gene TRBJ2-5; TCRdb reports TRBD1, a call that lacks DNA to check it against. Germline CDR1 and CDR2: SGHAT and FQDESV (reference sequence). This CDR3 spans 17 amino acids. This CDR3 reads CASSPRTFDRTQETQYF.

The V gene is TRBV12-3 or TRBV12-4, the J gene TRBJ2-1; TCRdb indicates TRBD2, and absent DNA this call remains unverified. This CDR3 is built from 17 residues. The CDR3 loop reads CASRGPFSGRVYNEQFF.

The CDR3: CASRGRLSSYEQYF. The chain is built from TRBV2 and TRBJ2-7. Germline CDR1 is SNHLY and CDR2 is FYNNEI. There are 14 residues in the CDR3.

The V and J genes are TRBV7-7 and TRBJ2-2. Germline V gene sequence: CDR1 SSHAT, CDR2 FNYEAQ (reference sequence). There are 15 residues in the CDR3. CDR3 protein: CASSLPDFYTGELFF.

The chain has TRBV2 and TRBJ2-4; the D call from TCRdb, TRBD1, cannot be confirmed without DNA. This CDR3 has 14 amino acids. Germline lookup yields CDR1 SNHLY and CDR2 FYNNEI. CDR3 sequence: CASSADRGVNIQYF. Supplemented by reference TRBV2 and TRBJ2-4, the full variable domain reads EPEVTQTPSHQVTQMGQEVILRCVPISNHLYFYWYRQILGQKVEFLVSFYNNEISEKSEIFDDQFSVERPDGSNFTLKIRSTKLEDSAMYFCASSADRGVNIQYFGAGTRLSVL.

The CDR3: CSVEGLAAYNEQFF. The genes are TRBV29-1 and TRBJ2-1; TCRdb picks TRBD2, but there is no DNA to check that call. This CDR3 is 14 amino acids long. Per the germline V gene, CDR1 is SQVTM and CDR2 is ANQGSEA.

The chain carries TRBV12-3 or TRBV12-4 and TRBJ1-2; TCRdb's assignment of TRBD1 cannot be checked, as there is no DNA. The CDR3 runs to 15 residues. The CDR3 protein is CASSFNRNRARGYTF.

The rearrangement links TRBV12-3 or TRBV12-4 to TRBJ2-1; absent DNA, TCRdb's TRBD2 call cannot be checked. The CDR3 is 14 residues long. This CDR3 reads CASSPGLGNNEQFF.

The chain recombines TRBV10-3 with TRBJ2-5; TCRdb lists TRBD1, though no DNA is available to test this call. The CDR3 is 13 amino acids. Germline V gene lookup returns CDR1 ENHRY and CDR2 SYGVKD. CDR3 sequence reads: CAINRDRDGTQYF.

V is TRBV6-5 and J is TRBJ2-2; without DNA, the TCRdb call of TRBD1 cannot be checked. CDR1 is MNHEY, CDR2 SVGAGI, per germline. This CDR3 comprises 17 residues. The CDR3 sequence is CASSSQPGQGATGELFF.

V usage is TRBV5-1 and J usage is TRBJ1-5; with no DNA, the TCRdb D assignment of TRBD1 cannot be verified. CDR1 is SGHRS and CDR2 is YFSETQ in the germline V gene. CDR3 size: 15 residues. Here the CDR3 reads CASSPGQGRDQPQHF.

The rearrangement links TRBV10-3 to TRBJ2-7; without DNA, the TCRdb call of TRBD1 cannot be checked. The CDR3 covers 13 residues. CDR1 is ENHRY and CDR2 is SYGVKD in the germline V gene. Here the CDR3 reads CAISTGDSYEQYF.

The chain is built from TRBV14 and TRBJ2-3. The germline V gene has CDR1 SGHDN and CDR2 FVKESK. This CDR3 comprises 13 residues. This CDR3 reads CASSQMRTDTQYF.

The chain carries TRBV6-6 and TRBJ1-1; TCRdb reports TRBD1, a call that lacks DNA to check it against. Germline loops: CDR1 MNHNY, CDR2 SVGAGI (reference sequence). The CDR3 runs 16 residues. CDR3 residues: CASSLGQGSFHTEAFF.

The chain has TRBV21-1 and TRBJ1-2; no DNA is available, so the TRBD1 call from TCRdb remains unchecked. TRBV21-1 is tagged as a pseudogene. This CDR3 has 20 amino acids. CDR3 sequence: CASSKKRDTDRASMLYGYTF.

The chain uses TRBV12-3 or TRBV12-4 and TRBJ2-5; the TCRdb call, TRBD1, lacks DNA for checking. The CDR3 totals 15 residues. The CDR3 is CASSWIQGGTETQYF.

V is TRBV4-2 and J is TRBJ2-7; TCRdb indicates TRBD1, and absent DNA this call remains unverified. Germline V CDR1 and CDR2: LGHNA, YNFKEQ. This CDR3 has 15 residues. The CDR3 loop is CASSHSGTGDYEQYF.

This chain uses TRBV6-1 with TRBJ2-1. CDR3 length: 13 residues. Germline V gene lookup returns CDR1 MNHNS and CDR2 SASEGT. CDR3 sequence: CASSESGVSEQFF.

The J gene is TRBJ2-1, the V gene TRBV5-1; TCRdb lists TRBD2, though no DNA is available to test this call. The CDR3 has 16 amino acids. CDR1 and CDR2 (germline): SGHRS, YFSETQ. CDR3 sequence: CASSLLAGETNNEQFF.